Below, one T cell receptor beta chain is given with its context. The target antigen is unknown. This entry is derived from a study of T cells in localized non-small cell lung cancer. The method was immunoSEQ multiplex PCR; TCRdb's version includes in-frame clones alone and lacks a portion of them. Among tens of thousands of clones listed, around 81% were seen once. Study-level findings and limits: With higher T cell density in blood came longer overall survival. Highest T cell clonality was seen in uninvolved adjacent lung, surpassing that measured in tumor.

The sequence derives from a man between 40 and 70 years old with stage II lung adenocarcinoma. The sample in question was PBMCs, obtained before any cancer treatment.

CDR3 sequence (DNA): TGTGCCAGCAGTTTCGACAGGGTGTATCGGAACACTGAAGCTTTCTTT. Translating it yields CASSFDRVYRNTEAFF. The chain recombines TRBV6-6 with TRBJ1-1; TRBD1 matches 7 bases. The germline gives CDR1 MNHNY, CDR2 SVGAGI (reference sequence). The CDR3 has 16 residues. The ends lost 4 bases at V and 1 base at J; junction bases unmatched: 9.